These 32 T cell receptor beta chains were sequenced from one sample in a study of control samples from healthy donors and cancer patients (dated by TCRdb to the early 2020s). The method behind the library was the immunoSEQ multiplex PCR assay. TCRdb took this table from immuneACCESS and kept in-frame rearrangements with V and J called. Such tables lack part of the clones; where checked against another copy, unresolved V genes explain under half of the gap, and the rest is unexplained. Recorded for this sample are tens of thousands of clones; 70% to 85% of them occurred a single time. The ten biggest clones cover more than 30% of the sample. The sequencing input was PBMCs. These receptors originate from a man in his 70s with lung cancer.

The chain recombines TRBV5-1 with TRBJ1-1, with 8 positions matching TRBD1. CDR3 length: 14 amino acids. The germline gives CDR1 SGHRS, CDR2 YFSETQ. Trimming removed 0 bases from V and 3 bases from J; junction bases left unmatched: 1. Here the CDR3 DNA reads TGCGCCAGCAGCTTGGTACAGGGGGACACTGAAGCTTTCTTT. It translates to CASSLVQGDTEAFF.

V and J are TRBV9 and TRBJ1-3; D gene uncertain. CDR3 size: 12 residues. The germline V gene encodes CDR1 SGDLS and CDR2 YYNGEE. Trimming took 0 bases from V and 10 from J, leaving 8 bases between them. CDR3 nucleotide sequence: TGTGCCAGCAGCGTAGGGATAAGAACCATATATTTT. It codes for CASSVGIRTIYF.

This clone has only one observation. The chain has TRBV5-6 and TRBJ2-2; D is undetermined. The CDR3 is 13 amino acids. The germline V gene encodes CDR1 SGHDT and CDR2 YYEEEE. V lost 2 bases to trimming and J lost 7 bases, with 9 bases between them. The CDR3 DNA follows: TGTGCCAGCAGCTTTAGAAGAGGCGGGGAGCTGTTTTTT. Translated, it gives CASSFRRGGELFF.

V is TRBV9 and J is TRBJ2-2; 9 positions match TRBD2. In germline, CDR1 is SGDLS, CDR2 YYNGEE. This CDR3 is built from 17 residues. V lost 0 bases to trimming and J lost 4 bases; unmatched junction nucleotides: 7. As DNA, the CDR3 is TGTGCCAGCAGCGTAGACCTAGCGGGGATGGGCACCGGGGAGCTGTTTTTT. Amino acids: CASSVDLAGMGTGELFF.

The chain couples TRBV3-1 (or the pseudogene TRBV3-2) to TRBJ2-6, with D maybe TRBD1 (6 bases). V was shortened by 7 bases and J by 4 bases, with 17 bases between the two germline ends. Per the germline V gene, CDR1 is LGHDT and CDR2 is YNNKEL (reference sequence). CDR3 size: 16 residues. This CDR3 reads CASTGTGNPGANVLTF. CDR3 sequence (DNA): TGTGCCAGCACCGGTACAGGGAACCCAGGGGCCAACGTCCTGACTTTC.

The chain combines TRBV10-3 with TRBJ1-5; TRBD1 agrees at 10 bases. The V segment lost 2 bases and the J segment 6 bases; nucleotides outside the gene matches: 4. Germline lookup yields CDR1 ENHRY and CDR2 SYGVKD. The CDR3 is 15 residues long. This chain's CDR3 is CAISERQGASQPQHF. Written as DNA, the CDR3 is TGTGCCATCAGTGAGAGACAGGGGGCAAGTCAGCCCCAGCATTTT.

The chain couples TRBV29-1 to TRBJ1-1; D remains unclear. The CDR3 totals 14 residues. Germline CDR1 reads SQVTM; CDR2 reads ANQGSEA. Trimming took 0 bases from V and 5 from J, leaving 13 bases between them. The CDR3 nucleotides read TGCAGCGTTGAAGATTCGGGCGGGTGGACTGAAGCTTTCTTT. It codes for CSVEDSGGWTEAFF.

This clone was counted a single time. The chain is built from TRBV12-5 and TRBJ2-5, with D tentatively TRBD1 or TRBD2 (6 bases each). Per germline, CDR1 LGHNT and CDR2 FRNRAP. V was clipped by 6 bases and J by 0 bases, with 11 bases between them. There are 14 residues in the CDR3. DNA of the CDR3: TGTGCTAGTGGCCCGGGGGCGCACCAAGAGACCCAGTACTTC. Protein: CASGPGAHQETQYF.

The CDR3 spells CASSPLAGGLAEQYF. CDR3 nucleotide sequence: TGTGCCAGCAGCCCCCTAGCGGGGGGGCTGGCCGAGCAGTACTTC. The V gene is TRBV3-1 (or the pseudogene TRBV3-2), the J gene TRBJ2-7, with TRBD2 identical over 12 bases. This CDR3 is 15 amino acids long. Losses at the gene ends were 4 bases for V and 6 bases for J; bases not matched to a gene: 7. Germline CDR1 reads LGHDT; CDR2 reads YNNKEL (reference sequence).

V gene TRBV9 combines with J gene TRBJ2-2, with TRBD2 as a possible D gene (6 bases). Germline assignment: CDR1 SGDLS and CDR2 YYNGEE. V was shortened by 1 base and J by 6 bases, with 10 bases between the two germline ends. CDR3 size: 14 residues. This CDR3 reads CASSVISGAGELFF. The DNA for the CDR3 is TGTGCCAGCAGCGTAATATCGGGAGCCGGGGAGCTGTTTTTT.

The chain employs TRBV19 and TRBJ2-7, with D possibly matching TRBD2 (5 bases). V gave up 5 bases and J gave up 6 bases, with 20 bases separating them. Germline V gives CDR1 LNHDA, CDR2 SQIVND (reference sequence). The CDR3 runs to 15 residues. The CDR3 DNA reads TGTGCCAGTAGTCCCATCCGGGGTACGGGCGGCGAGCAGTACTTC. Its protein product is CASSPIRGTGGEQYF.

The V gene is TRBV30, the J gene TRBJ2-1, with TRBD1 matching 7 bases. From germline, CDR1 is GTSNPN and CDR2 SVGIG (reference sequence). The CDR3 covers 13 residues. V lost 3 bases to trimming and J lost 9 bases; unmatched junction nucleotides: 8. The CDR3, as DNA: TGTGCCTGGAGCGTAGACAGGGTTGGTGAGCAGTTCTTC. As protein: CAWSVDRVGEQFF.

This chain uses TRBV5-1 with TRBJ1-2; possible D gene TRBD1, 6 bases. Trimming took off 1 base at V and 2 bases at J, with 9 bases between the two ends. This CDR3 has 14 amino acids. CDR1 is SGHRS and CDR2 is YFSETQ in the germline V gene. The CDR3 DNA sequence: TGCGCCAGCAGCTTGAGGGACACAAACTATGGCTACACCTTC. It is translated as CASSLRDTNYGYTF.

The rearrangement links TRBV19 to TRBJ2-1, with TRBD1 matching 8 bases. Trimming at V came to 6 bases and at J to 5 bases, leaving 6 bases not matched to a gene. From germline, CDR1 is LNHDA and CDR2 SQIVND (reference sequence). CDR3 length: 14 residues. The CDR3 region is CASSLRQGNNEQFF. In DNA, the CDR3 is TGTGCCAGTAGCCTCCGACAGGGGAACAATGAGCAGTTCTTC.

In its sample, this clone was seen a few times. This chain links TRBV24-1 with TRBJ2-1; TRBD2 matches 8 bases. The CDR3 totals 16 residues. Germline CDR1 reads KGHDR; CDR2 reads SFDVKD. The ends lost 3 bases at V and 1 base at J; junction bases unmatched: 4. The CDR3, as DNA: TGTGCCACCAGTGATCCAGCGGGGGAGTCCTACAATGAGCAGTTCTTC. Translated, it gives CATSDPAGESYNEQFF.

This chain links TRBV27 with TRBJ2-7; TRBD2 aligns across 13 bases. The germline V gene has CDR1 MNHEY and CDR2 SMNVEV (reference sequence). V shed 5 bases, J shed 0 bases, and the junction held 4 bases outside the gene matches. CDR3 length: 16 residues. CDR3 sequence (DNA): TGTGCCAGCAGTACTAGCGGGGGGGCGAGCTCCTACGAGCAGTACTTC. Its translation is CASSTSGGASSYEQYF.

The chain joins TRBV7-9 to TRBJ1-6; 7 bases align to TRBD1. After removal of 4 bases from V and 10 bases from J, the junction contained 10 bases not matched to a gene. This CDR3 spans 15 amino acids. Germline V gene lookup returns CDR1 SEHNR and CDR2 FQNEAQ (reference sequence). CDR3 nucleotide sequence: TGTGCCAGCAGCTCGACTACAGGGGATAGATCACCCCTCCACTTT. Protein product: CASSSTTGDRSPLHF.

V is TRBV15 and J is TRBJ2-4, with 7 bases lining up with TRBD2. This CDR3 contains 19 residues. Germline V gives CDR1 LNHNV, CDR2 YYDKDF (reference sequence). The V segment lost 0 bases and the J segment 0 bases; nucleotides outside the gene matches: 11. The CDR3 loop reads CATSRDLVGASGAKNIQYF. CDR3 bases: TGTGCCACCAGCAGAGATCTCGTAGGGGCTAGCGGAGCCAAAAACATTCAGTACTTC.

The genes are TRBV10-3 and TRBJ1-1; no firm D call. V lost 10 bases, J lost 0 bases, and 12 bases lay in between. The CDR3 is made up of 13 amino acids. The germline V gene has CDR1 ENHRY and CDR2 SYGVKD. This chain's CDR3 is CATRPPMNTEAFF. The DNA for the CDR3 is TGTGCCACCCGTCCTCCTATGAACACTGAAGCTTTCTTT.

CDR3 protein: CASSLVGSGGQETQYF. DNA for the CDR3: TGTGCCAGCAGCTTAGTAGGTAGCGGGGGCCAAGAGACCCAGTACTTC. J is TRBJ2-5 and V is TRBV7-6, with 9 bases fitting TRBD2. There are 16 residues in the CDR3. Per germline, CDR1 SGHVS and CDR2 FNYEAQ. The V segment lost 1 base and the J segment 1 base; nucleotides outside the gene matches: 4. The entire variable domain, with the rest obtained from reference TRBV7-6 and TRBJ2-5, is as follows: GAGVSQSPRYKVTKRGQDVALRCDPISGHVSLYWYRQALGQGPEFLTYFNYEAQQDKSGLPNDRFSAERPEGSISTLTIQRTEQRDSAMYRCASSLVGSGGQETQYFGPGTRLLVL.

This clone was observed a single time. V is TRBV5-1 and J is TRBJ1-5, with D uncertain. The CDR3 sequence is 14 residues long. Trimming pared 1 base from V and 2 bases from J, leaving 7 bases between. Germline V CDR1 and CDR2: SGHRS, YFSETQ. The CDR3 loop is CASSLWAGNQPQHF. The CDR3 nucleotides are TGCGCCAGCAGCTTGTGGGCAGGCAATCAGCCCCAGCATTTT.

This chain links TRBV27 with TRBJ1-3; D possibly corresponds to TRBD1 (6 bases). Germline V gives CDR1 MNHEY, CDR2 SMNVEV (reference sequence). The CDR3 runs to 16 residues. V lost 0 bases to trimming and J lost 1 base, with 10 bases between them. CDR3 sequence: CASSLSGAFSGNTIYF. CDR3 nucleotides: TGTGCCAGCAGTTTATCGGGGGCATTTTCTGGAAACACCATATATTTT.

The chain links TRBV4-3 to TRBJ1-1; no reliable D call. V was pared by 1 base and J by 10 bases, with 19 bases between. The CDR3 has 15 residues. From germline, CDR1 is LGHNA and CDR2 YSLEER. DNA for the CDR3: TGCGCCAGCAGCCAAGCGGGGTTACCCCCGATTGGAGCTTTCTTT. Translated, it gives CASSQAGLPPIGAFF.

The CDR3 bases are TGCGCCAGCAGCCAAGTGGACCTAGCGCGGTTGAGGAACATTCAGTACTTC. This codes for CASSQVDLARLRNIQYF. This chain uses TRBV4-1 with TRBJ2-4, with TRBD2 as a possible D gene (6 bases). The V and J ends lost 1 base and 7 bases respectively, with 20 bases between them. The germline V gene encodes CDR1 MGHRA and CDR2 YSYEKL. The CDR3 loop spans 17 amino acids.

In DNA form, the CDR3 reads TGCAGCGTTGAAGAATTCCAGGACGGGGGGATGGTGCAGTACTTC. Its translation is CSVEEFQDGGMVQYF. The chain joins TRBV29-1 to TRBJ2-7, with 7 positions matching TRBD2. This CDR3 is 15 amino acids long. The V gene's germline CDR1 is SQVTM and CDR2 ANQGSEA. V shed 0 bases and J 9 bases; nucleotides not matched to a gene: 14.

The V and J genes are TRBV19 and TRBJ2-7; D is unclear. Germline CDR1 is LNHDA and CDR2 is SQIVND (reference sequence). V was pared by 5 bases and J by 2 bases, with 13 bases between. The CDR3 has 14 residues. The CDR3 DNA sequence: TGTGCCAGTAGTGACGTGGGTATTACCTACGAGCAGTACTTC. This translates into CASSDVGITYEQYF. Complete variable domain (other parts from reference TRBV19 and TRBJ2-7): DGGITQSPKYLFRKEGQNVTLSCEQNLNHDAMYWYRQDPGQGLRLIYYSQIVNDFQKGDIAEGYSVSREKKESFPLTVTSAQKNPTAFYLCASSDVGITYEQYFGPGTRLTVT.

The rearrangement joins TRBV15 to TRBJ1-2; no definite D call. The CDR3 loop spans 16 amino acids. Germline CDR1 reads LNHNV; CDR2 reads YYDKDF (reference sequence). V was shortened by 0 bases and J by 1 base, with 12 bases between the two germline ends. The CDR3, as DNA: TGTGCCACCAGCAGAGATTTGGCCTATAATAACTATGGCTACACCTTC. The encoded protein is CATSRDLAYNNYGYTF.

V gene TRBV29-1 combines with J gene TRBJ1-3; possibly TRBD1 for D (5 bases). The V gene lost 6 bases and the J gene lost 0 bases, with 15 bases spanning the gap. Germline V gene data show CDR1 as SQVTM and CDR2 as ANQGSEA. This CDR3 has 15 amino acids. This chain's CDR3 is CSVSSGTASGNTIYF. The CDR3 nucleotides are TGCAGCGTCTCTTCGGGGACGGCCTCTGGAAACACCATATATTTT.

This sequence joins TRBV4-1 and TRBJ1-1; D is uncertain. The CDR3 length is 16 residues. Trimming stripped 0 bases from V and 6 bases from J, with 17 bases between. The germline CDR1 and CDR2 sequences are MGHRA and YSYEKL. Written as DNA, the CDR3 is TGCGCCAGCAGCCAAGATGAGGGTGGAGTGGTGTCTGAAGCTTTCTTT. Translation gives CASSQDEGGVVSEAFF.

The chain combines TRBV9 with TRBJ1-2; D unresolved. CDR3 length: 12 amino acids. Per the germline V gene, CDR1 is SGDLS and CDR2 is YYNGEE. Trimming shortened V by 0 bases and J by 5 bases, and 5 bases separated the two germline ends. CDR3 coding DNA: TGTGCCAGCAGCGTAGATCGGTATGGCTACACCTTC. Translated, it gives CASSVDRYGYTF.

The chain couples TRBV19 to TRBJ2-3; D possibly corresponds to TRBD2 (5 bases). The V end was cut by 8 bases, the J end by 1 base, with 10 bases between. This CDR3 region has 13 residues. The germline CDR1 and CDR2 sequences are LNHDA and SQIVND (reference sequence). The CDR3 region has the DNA TGTGCCAGTGTTAGGCGGGGCACAGATACGCAGTATTTT. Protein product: CASVRRGTDTQYF. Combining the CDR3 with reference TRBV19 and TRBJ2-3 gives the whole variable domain DGGITQSPKYLFRKEGQNVTLSCEQNLNHDAMYWYRQDPGQGLRLIYYSQIVNDFQKGDIAEGYSVSREKKESFPLTVTSAQKNPTAFYLCASVRRGTDTQYFGPGTRLTVL.

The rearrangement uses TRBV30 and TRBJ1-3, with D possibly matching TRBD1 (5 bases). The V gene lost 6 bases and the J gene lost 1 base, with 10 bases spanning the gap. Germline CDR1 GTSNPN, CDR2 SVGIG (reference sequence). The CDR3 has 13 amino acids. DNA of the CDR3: TGTGCCTGCACCTCAGGGTCTGGAAACACCATATATTTT. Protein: CACTSGSGNTIYF.